What follows are 10 T cell receptor beta chains derived from one specimen sequenced in a study of T cells in Graves' hyperthyroidism and ophthalmopathy. Amplification yielded TCR beta CDR3 regions, with RNA transcripts as the source. The HTBI primer set drove a first-round RT-PCR of the TCR CDR3. MiXCR, run by TCRdb on the multiplex PCR reads, gives a single entry per CDR3 protein. Altogether about 620,000 distinct CDR3 sequences are present, roughly 15% being singletons, with the ten largest covering about 3.8%. The source material was blood. The receptors derive from a woman aged 30 to 39 with Graves' hyperthyroidism.

The V gene is TRBV7-9, the J gene TRBJ1-1; D is ambiguous. CDR1 and CDR2 from the germline V gene are SEHNR and FQNEAQ (reference sequence). The CDR3 is made up of 11 amino acids. Trimming pared 4 bases from V and 8 bases from J, leaving 8 bases between. The CDR3 loop reads CASSWSLEAFF. In DNA form, the CDR3 reads TGTGCCAGCAGCTGGAGTCTCGAAGCTTTCTTT.

Points on this clonotype: A junction end diverges from the germline sequence, so it may reflect a read error. This chain connects TRBV7-9 to TRBJ2-3; D assignment may be TRBD1 or TRBD2 (5 bases each). This CDR3 comprises 15 residues. CDR1 and CDR2 from the germline V gene are SEHNR and FQNEAQ (reference sequence). As DNA, the CDR3 is TGCGCCAGCAGCCAAGAGCCGGGGCGCACAGATACGCAGTATTTT. Protein product: CASSQEPGRTDTQYF.

This clonotype occurred many times. V is TRBV6-2 or TRBV6-3 and J is TRBJ1-1; D is unresolved. The germline CDR1 and CDR2 sequences are MNHEY and SVGEGT. Deletions cut 6 bases from V and 6 bases from J, with 8 bases between. There are 11 residues in the CDR3. The CDR3 sequence is CASRRQAEAFF. CDR3 nucleotides: TGTGCCAGCAGGAGACAAGCTGAAGCTTTCTTT.

This clonotype appeared a few times. The rearrangement uses TRBV7-2 and TRBJ2-1; 11 bases match TRBD2. With 5 bases clipped from V and 7 bases from J, the junction kept 7 bases outside the gene matches. Germline CDR1 is SGHTA and CDR2 is FQGNSA. CDR3 size: 15 residues. The CDR3 sequence: CASSITSGSLNEQFF. DNA for the CDR3: TGTGCCAGCAGCATAACTAGCGGGAGTTTAAATGAGCAGTTCTTC. The whole variable domain, remainder taken from reference TRBV7-2 and TRBJ2-1, is GAGVSQSPSNKVTEKGKDVELRCDPISGHTALYWYRQSLGQGLEFLIYFQGNSAPDKSGLPSDRFSAERTGGSVSTLTIQRTQQEDSAVYLCASSITSGSLNEQFFGPGTRLTVL.

About this clonotype itself: It may be a read error: a sequence one base away is much more abundant. The V and J genes are TRBV7-2 and TRBJ2-2, with 9 bases aligning to TRBD2. CDR3 length: 15 residues. The germline V gene encodes CDR1 SGHTA and CDR2 FQGNSA. The CDR3 here is CASSSNSGSTGELLF. In DNA form, the CDR3 reads TGTGCCAGCAGCTCAAATAGCGGGAGCACCGGGGAGCTGCTTTTT.

V usage is TRBV4-3 and J usage is TRBJ2-2; 16 bases align to TRBD2. Losses at the gene ends were 3 bases for V and 4 bases for J; bases not matched to a gene: 2. This CDR3 is 17 amino acids long. Germline CDR1 LGHNA, CDR2 YSLEER. The DNA for the CDR3 is TGCGCCAGCAGCCAGGGACTAGCGGGAGGGAGCACCGGGGAGCTGTTTTTT. This sequence encodes CASSQGLAGGSTGELFF.

A few counts support this clonotype. The rearrangement links TRBV7-8 to TRBJ2-5; TRBD1 agrees at 7 bases. Germline CDR1 SGHVS, CDR2 FQNEAQ. The CDR3 length is 14 residues. V lost 3 bases, J lost 4 bases, and 5 bases stayed unmatched. The CDR3 sequence is CASSFDRALETQYF. Written as DNA, the CDR3 is TGTGCCAGCAGCTTTGACAGGGCCTTAGAGACCCAGTACTTC.

This clonotype was seen a few times. The chain combines TRBV19 with TRBJ1-2; 7 nucleotides align to TRBD1. Germline V lookup: CDR1 LNHDA, CDR2 SQIVND (reference sequence). This CDR3 has 15 amino acids. The J segment lost 0 bases and the V segment lost 9 bases, leaving 10 bases of the junction unmatched. The CDR3 loop is CASWGGTASNYGYTF. For the CDR3, the DNA is TGTGCCAGCTGGGGTGGGACAGCATCTAACTATGGCTACACCTTC.

This clonotype has ten or more counts. The chain couples TRBV11-2 to TRBJ2-3, with TRBD1 matching over 9 bases. The CDR3 is 16 amino acids. J lost 4 bases, V lost 6 bases, and 11 bases had no gene match. Germline V gene lookup returns CDR1 SGHAT and CDR2 FQNNGV. The CDR3 spells CASSLTGTGRADTQYF. CDR3 nucleotide sequence: TGTGCCAGCAGTTTGACCGGGACAGGGAGGGCAGATACGCAGTATTTT. Full variable domain (missing parts from reference TRBV11-2 and TRBJ2-3): EAGVAQSPRYKIIEKRQSVAFWCNPISGHATLYWYQQILGQGPKLLIQFQNNGVVDDSQLPKDRFSAERLKGVDSTLKIQPAKLEDSAVYLCASSLTGTGRADTQYFGPGTRLTVL.

The chain has TRBV30 and TRBJ2-3, with 9 bases identical to TRBD2. The germline CDR1 and CDR2 sequences are GTSNPN and SVGIG (reference sequence). V lost 4 bases to trimming and J lost 0 bases; unmatched junction nucleotides: 11. This CDR3 has 17 residues. Here the CDR3 DNA reads TGTGCCTGGACGGGGCGGGAGGGCCCGGGGAGCACAGATACGCAGTATTTT. Its protein is CAWTGREGPGSTDTQYF.